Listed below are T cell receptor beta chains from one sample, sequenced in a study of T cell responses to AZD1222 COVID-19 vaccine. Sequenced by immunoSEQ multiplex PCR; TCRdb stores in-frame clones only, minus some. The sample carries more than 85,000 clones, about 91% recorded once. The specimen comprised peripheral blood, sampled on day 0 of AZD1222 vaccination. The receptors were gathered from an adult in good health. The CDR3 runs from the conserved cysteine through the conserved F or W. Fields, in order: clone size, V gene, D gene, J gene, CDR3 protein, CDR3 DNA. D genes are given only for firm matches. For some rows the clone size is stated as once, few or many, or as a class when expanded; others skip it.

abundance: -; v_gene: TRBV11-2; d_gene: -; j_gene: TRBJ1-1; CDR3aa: CASSLDPGDYAEAFF; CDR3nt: TGTGCCAGCAGCTTAGATCCGGGGGACTACGCTGAAGCTTTCTTT
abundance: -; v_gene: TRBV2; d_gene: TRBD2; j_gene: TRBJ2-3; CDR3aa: CASSQGLAASTDTQYF; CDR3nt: TGTGCCAGCAGTCAGGGACTAGCGGCGAGCACAGATACGCAGTATTTT
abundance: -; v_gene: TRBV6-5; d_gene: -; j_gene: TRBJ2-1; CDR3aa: CASRPSPPIGEQFF; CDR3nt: TGTGCCAGCAGACCCTCGCCCCCTATCGGCGAGCAGTTCTTC
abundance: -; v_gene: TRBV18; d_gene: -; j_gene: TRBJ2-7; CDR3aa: CASSPSGNYEQYF; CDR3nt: TGTGCCAGCTCACCATCAGGAAACTACGAGCAGTACTTC
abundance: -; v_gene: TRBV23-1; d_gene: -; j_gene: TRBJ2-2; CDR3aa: CASSRSPGPTAGELFF; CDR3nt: TGCGCCAGCAGTCGCTCACCGGGACCAACGGCCGGGGAGCTGTTTTTT
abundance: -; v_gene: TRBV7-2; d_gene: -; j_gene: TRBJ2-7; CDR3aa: CASSLETSSTYEQYF; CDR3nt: TGTGCCAGCAGCTTAGAGACTAGTTCTACCTACGAGCAGTACTTC
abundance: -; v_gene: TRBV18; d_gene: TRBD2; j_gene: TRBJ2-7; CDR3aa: CASSPIAGTYEQYF; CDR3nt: TGTGCCAGCTCGCCTATAGCGGGCACCTACGAGCAGTACTTC
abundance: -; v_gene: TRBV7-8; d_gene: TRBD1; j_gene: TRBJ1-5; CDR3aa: CASSPRDREYQPQHF; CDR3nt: TGTGCCAGCAGCCCCCGGGACAGGGAGTATCAGCCCCAGCATTTT
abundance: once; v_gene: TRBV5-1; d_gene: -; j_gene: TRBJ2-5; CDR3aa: CASSSFSAGWGVETQYF; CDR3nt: TGCGCCAGCAGCTCCTTTTCAGCAGGGTGGGGTGTAGAGACCCAGTACTTC
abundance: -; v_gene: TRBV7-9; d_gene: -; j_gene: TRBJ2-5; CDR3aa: CASSITGPTKTQYF; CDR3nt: TGTGCCAGCAGCATAACGGGACCGACAAAGACCCAGTACTTC
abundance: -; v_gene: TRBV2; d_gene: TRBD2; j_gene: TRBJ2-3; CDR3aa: CASSLAGDKDTQYF; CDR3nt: TGTGCCAGCAGCCTAGCGGGAGATAAAGATACGCAGTATTTT
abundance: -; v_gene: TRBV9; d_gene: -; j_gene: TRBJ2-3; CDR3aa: CASSVAGGGFTDTQYF; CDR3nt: TGTGCCAGCAGCGTAGCAGGGGGGGGGTTCACAGATACGCAGTATTTT
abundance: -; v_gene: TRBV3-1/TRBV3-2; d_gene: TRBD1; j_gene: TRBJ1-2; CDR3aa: CASRFTGEGYGYTF; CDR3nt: TGTGCCAGCAGGTTCACAGGGGAGGGCTATGGCTACACCTTC
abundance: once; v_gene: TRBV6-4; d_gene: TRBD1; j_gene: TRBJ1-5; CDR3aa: CASRTGAGQPQHF; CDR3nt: TGTGCCAGCAGAACAGGGGCCGGTCAGCCCCAGCATTTT
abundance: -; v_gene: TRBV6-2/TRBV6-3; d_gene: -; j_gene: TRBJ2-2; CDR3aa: CASSYDRPKNTGELFF; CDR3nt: TGTGCCAGCAGTTACGACAGGCCAAAGAACACCGGGGAGCTGTTTTTT
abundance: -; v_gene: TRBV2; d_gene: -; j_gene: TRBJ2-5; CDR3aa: CASSEALTGAQYF; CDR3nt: TGTGCCAGCAGTGAAGCGCTTACCGGAGCCCAGTACTTC
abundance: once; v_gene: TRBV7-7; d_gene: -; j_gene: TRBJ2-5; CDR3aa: CASSPIHGGGTQYF; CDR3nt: TGTGCCAGCAGCCCCATTCATGGAGGAGGGACCCAGTACTTC
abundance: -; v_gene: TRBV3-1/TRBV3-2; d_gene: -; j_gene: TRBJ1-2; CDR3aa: CASSQGFYGYTF; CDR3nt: TGTGCCAGCAGCCAGGGTTTTTATGGCTACACCTTC
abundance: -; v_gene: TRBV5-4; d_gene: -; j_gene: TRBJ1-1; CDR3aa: CASSLERGNSIPNTEAFF; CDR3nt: TGTGCCAGCAGCTTGGAGAGGGGAAACTCGATACCTAACACTGAAGCTTTCTTT
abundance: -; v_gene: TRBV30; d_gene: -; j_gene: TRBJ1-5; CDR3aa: CAWSGSVGQPQHF; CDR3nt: TGTGCCTGGAGTGGGTCGGTCGGACAGCCCCAGCATTTT
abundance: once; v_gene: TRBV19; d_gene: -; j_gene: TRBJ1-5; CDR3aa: CASSIFGAGPPVPQHF; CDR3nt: TGTGCCAGTAGTATCTTCGGTGCCGGACCTCCCGTTCCCCAGCATTTT
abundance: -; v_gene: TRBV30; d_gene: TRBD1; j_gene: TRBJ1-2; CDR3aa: CAWSGRRTGANYGYTF; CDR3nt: TGTGCCTGGAGTGGACGAAGGACAGGGGCTAACTATGGCTACACCTTC
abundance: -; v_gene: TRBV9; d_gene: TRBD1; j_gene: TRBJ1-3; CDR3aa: CASSPGTGSGNTIYF; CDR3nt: TGTGCCAGCAGCCCAGGGACAGGCTCTGGAAACACCATATATTTT
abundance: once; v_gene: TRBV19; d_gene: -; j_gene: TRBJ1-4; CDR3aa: CASTEWGRDEKLFF; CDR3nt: TGTGCCAGTACCGAATGGGGCCGAGATGAAAAACTGTTTTTT
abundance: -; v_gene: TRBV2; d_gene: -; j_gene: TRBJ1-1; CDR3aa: CASSEWRPMNTEAFF; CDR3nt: TGTGCCAGCAGTGAATGGAGGCCTATGAACACTGAAGCTTTCTTT
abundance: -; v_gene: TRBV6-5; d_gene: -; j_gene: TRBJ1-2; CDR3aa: CASSYIGGPFGYTF; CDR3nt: TGTGCCAGCAGTTACATAGGAGGCCCATTTGGCTACACCTTC
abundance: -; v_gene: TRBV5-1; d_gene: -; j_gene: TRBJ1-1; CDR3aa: CASSPGGGYNTEAFF; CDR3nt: TGCGCCAGCAGCCCGGGCGGGGGCTACAACACTGAAGCTTTCTTT
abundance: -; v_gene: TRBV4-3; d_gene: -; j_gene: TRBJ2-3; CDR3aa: CASSQDRGRLWDTQYF; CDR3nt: TGCGCCAGCAGCCAAGATCGCGGGCGCCTGTGGGATACGCAGTATTTT
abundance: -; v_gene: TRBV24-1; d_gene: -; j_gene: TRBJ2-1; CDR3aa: CATSEPGSGNEQFF; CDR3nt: TGTGCCACCAGTGAGCCGGGCTCTGGGAATGAGCAGTTCTTC
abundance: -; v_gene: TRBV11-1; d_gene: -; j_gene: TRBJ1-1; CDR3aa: CASSLVYTEAFF; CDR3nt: TGTGCCAGCAGCTTAGTCTACACTGAAGCTTTCTTT
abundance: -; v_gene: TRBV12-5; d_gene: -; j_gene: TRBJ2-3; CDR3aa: CASGSLNRANTQYF; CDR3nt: TGTGCTAGTGGTTCATTAAACAGGGCTAATACGCAGTATTTT
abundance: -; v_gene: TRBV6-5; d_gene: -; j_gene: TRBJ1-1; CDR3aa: CASSYSGRNTEAFF; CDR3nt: TGTGCCAGCAGTTACTCCGGACGGAACACTGAAGCTTTCTTT
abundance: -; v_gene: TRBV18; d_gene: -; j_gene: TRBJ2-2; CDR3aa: CASSRAAGELFF; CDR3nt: TGTGCCAGCTCACGGGCAGCCGGGGAGCTGTTTTTT
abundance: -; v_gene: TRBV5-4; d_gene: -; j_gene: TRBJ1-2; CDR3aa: CASSLEGLGGYGYTF; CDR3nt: TGTGCCAGCAGCTTGGAGGGTTTAGGGGGTTATGGCTACACCTTC
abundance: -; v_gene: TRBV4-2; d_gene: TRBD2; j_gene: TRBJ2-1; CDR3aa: CASSQDPGTSGAYNEQFF; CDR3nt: TGTGCCAGCAGCCAAGATCCAGGGACTAGCGGGGCGTACAATGAGCAGTTCTTC
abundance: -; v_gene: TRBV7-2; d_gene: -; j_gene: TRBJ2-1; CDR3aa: CASRENNEQFF; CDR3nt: TGTGCCAGCAGAGAGAACAATGAGCAGTTCTTC
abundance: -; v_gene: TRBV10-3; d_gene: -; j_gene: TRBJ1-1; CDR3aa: CAHRVGADTEAFF; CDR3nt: TGTGCCCACCGTGTTGGGGCTGACACTGAAGCTTTCTTT
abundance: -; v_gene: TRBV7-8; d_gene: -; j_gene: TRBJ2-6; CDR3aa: CASSLGNSGANVLTF; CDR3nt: TGTGCCAGCAGCTTAGGGAACTCTGGGGCCAACGTCCTGACTTTC
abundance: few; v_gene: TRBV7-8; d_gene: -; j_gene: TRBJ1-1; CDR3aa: CASSLQGSEAFF; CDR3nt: TGTGCCAGCAGCCTTCAAGGGTCTGAAGCTTTCTTT
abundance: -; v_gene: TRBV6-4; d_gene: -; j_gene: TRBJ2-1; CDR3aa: CASSDSGDSTYNEQFF; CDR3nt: TGTGCCAGCAGTGACTCAGGGGACTCCACCTACAATGAGCAGTTCTTC
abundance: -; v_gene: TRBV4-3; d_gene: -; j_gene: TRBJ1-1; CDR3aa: CASSQFVTGEASAFF; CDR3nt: TGCGCCAGCAGCCAATTCGTTACGGGGGAAGCGTCCGCTTTCTTT
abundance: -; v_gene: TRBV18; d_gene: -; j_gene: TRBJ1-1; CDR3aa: CASSSAGDLNTEAFF; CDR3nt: TGTGCCAGCTCCTCGGCAGGGGATCTGAACACTGAAGCTTTCTTT
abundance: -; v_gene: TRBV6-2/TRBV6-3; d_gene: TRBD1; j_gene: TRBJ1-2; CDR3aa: CASSDRANGYTF; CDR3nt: TGTGCCAGCAGCGACAGGGCTAATGGCTACACCTTC
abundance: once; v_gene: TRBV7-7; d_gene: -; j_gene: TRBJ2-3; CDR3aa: CASSPGLAGSNTQYF; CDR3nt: TGTGCTAGCAGCCCGGGTCTGGCGGGGTCGAATACGCAGTATTTT
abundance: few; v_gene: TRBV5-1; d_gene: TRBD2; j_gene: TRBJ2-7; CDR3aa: CASSLALLAGDQYF; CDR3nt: TGCGCCAGCAGCTTGGCCTTACTAGCGGGAGATCAGTACTTC
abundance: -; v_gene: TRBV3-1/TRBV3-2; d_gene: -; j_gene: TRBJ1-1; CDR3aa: CASSQDGAGANTEAFF; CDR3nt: TGTGCCAGCAGCCAAGATGGGGCCGGGGCCAACACTGAAGCTTTCTTT
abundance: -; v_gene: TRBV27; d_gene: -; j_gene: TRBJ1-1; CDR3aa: CASSLRYGQGNTEAFF; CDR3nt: TGTGCCAGCAGTCTCCGTTACGGGCAGGGGAACACTGAAGCTTTCTTT
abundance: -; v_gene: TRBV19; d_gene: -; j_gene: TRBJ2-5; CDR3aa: CASSIDSDGRISQETQYF; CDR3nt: TGTGCCAGTAGTATAGACTCGGACGGCAGAATCAGCCAAGAGACCCAGTACTTC
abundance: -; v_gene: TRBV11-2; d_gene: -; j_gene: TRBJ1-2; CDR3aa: CASSLDPGGNYGYTF; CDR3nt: TGTGCCAGCAGCTTAGATCCGGGGGGGAACTATGGCTACACCTTC
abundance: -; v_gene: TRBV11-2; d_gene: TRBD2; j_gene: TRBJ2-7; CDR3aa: CASSLLAGDYEQYF; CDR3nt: TGTGCCAGCAGCTTACTAGCGGGGGACTACGAGCAGTACTTC
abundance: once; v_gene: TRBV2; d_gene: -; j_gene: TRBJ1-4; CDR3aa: CASSKGATNEKLFF; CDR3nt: TGTGCCAGCAGTAAAGGGGCAACTAATGAAAAACTGTTTTTT
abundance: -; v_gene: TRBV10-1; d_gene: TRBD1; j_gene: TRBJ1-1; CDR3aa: CASRGAQGAAEAFF; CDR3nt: TGCGCCAGCAGGGGAGCACAGGGGGCGGCTGAAGCTTTCTTT
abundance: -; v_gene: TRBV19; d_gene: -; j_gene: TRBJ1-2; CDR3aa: CASNDGSANYGYTF; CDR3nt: TGTGCCAGTAATGACGGGTCTGCTAACTATGGCTACACCTTC
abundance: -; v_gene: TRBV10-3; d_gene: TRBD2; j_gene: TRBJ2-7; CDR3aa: CAISEASGSYEQYF; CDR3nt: TGTGCCATCAGTGAGGCTAGCGGGAGCTACGAGCAGTACTTC